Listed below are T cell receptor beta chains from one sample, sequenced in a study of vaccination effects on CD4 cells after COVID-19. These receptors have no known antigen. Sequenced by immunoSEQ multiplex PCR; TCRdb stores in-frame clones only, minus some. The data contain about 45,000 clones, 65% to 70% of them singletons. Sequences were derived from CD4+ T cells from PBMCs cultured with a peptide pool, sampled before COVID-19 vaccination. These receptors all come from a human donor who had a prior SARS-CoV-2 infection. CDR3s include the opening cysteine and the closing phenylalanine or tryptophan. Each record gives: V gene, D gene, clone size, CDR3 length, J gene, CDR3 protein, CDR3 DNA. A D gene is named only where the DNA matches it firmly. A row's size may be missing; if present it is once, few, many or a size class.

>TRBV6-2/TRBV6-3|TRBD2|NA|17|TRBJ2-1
CASSPDSGNPIYNEQFF
TGTGCCAGCAGTCCCGATAGCGGGAACCCCATTTACAATGAGCAGTTCTTC
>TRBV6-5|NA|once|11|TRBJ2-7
CASSWAYEQYF
TGTGCCAGCAGTTGGGCCTACGAGCAGTACTTC
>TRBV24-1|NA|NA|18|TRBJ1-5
CATSWLRAGKSVHQPQHF
TGTGCCACCAGTTGGCTGCGGGCCGGAAAGTCCGTCCATCAGCCCCAGCATTTT
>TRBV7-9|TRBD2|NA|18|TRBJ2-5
CASSFNRLAGDVQETQYF
TGTGCCAGCAGCTTCAACCGACTAGCGGGAGATGTCCAAGAGACCCAGTACTTC
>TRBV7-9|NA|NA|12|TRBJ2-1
CASQDRTNEQFF
TGTGCCAGCCAGGACCGGACGAATGAGCAGTTCTTC
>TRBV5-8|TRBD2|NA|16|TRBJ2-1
CASSLGKLAGYNEQFF
TGTGCCAGCAGCTTGGGAAAACTAGCGGGGTACAATGAGCAGTTCTTC
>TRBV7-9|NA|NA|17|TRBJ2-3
CASSPRPYSESTDTQYF
TGTGCCAGCAGCCCCCGCCCCTATAGTGAGAGCACAGATACGCAGTATTTT
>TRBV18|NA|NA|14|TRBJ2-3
CASSPGTNTDTQYF
TGTGCCAGCTCACCAGGGACAAACACAGATACGCAGTATTTT
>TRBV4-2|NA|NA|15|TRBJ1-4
CASSQDRDGNEKLFF
TGTGCCAGCAGCCAGGACCGGGACGGTAATGAAAAACTGTTTTTT
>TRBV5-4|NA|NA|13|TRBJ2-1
CASSPVGYNEQFF
TGTGCCAGCAGCCCCGTAGGTTACAATGAGCAGTTCTTC
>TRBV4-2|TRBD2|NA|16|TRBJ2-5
CASSQELAGGRQTQYF
TGTGCCAGCAGCCAAGAACTAGCGGGGGGGCGGCAGACCCAGTACTTC
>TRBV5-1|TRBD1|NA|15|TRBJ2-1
CASSTGQGVSNEQFF
TGCGCCAGCAGCACGGGACAGGGGGTCAGTAATGAGCAGTTCTTC
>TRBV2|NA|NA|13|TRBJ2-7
CASSEVGGYEQYF
TGTGCCAGCAGTGAAGTGGGGGGATACGAGCAGTACTTC
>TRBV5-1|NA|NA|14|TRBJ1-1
CASSNDMRGTEAFF
TGCGCCAGCAGCAACGATATGAGGGGCACTGAAGCTTTCTTT
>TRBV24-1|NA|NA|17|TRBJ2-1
CATSDRRLRDSSNEQFF
TGTGCCACCAGTGACAGGCGTCTCCGGGATTCCAGCAATGAGCAGTTCTTC
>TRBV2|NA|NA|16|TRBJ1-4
CASSDRQGKGREKLFF
TGTGCCAGCAGTGACCGGCAGGGCAAGGGCAGAGAAAAACTGTTTTTT
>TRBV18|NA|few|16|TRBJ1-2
CASSPSPGLRNYGYTF
TGTGCCAGCTCACCATCCCCAGGGCTGCGAAACTATGGCTACACCTTC
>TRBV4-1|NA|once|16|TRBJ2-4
CASSQVPAIAKNIQYF
TGCGCCAGCAGCCAAGTACCAGCTATCGCCAAAAACATTCAGTACTTC
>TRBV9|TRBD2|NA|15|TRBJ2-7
CASSVDGSGGVEQYF
TGTGCCAGCAGCGTAGATGGCAGCGGGGGGGTTGAGCAGTACTTC
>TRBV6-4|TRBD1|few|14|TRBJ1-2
CASRAQGGRYGYTF
TGTGCCAGCAGGGCCCAGGGGGGTAGGTATGGCTACACCTTC
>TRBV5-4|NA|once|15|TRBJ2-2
CASSFTGVAAGELFF
TGTGCCAGCAGCTTTACGGGAGTTGCGGCCGGGGAGCTGTTTTTT
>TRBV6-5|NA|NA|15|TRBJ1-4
CASYSRLTGNEKLFF
TGTGCCAGCTACAGCCGATTAACAGGGAATGAAAAACTGTTTTTT
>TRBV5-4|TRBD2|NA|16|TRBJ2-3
CASSLVAGGPGDTQYF
TGTGCCAGCAGCTTGGTGGCGGGAGGGCCTGGAGATACGCAGTATTTT
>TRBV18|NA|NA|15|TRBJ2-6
CASSQSHSGANVLTF
TGTGCCAGCTCCCAGAGCCACTCTGGGGCCAACGTCCTGACTTTC
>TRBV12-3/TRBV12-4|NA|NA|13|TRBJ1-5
CASSAGLGQPQHF
TGTGCCAGCAGTGCGGGACTTGGTCAGCCCCAGCATTTT
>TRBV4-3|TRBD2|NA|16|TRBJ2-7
CASSQALAGGSYEQYF
TGCGCCAGCAGCCAAGCCCTAGCGGGAGGGTCCTACGAGCAGTACTTC
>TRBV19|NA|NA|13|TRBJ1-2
CASSIGGHYGYTF
TGTGCCAGTAGTATAGGGGGCCACTATGGCTACACCTTC
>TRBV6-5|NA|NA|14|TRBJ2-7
CASKGTSSSYEQYF
TGTGCCAGCAAAGGGACTTCGAGCTCCTACGAGCAGTACTTC
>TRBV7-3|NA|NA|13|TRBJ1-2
CASSLAGAGGYTF
TGTGCCAGCAGCTTAGCGGGGGCCGGTGGCTACACCTTC
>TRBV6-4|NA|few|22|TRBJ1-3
CASSDSGLAQTGRKDSGNTIYF
TGTGCCAGCAGTGACTCGGGTTTGGCGCAAACGGGCAGAAAGGACTCTGGAAACACCATATATTTT
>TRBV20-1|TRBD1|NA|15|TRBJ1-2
CSAREWDRYSMGYTF
TGCAGTGCTCGTGAGTGGGACAGATATTCTATGGGCTACACCTTC
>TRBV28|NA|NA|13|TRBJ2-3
CASSRGSTDTQYF
TGTGCCAGCAGTCGGGGTTCTACAGATACGCAGTATTTT
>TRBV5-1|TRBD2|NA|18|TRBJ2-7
CASGTGTSGGQYSYEQYF
TGCGCCAGCGGGACGGGGACTAGCGGGGGGCAGTACTCCTACGAGCAGTACTTC
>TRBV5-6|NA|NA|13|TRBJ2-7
CASSGGTRYEQYF
TGTGCCAGCAGCGGCGGGACAAGGTACGAGCAGTACTTC
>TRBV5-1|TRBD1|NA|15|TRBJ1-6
CASSPTGTGDSPLHF
TGCGCCAGCAGCCCGACCGGGACAGGGGATTCACCCCTCCACTTT
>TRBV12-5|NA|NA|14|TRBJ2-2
CASATLPNTGELFF
TGTGCTAGTGCGACCCTTCCGAACACCGGGGAGCTGTTTTTT
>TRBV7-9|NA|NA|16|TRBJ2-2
CATQGKLRLNTGELFF
TGTGCCACCCAAGGGAAACTACGACTTAACACCGGGGAGCTGTTTTTT
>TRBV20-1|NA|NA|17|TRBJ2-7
CSASSPRSAGIGYEQYF
TGCAGTGCTAGTTCTCCCCGTAGCGCGGGAATCGGATACGAGCAGTACTTC
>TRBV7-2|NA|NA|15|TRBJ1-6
CASSLHQGLNSPLHF
TGTGCCAGCAGCTTACACCAGGGGTTGAATTCACCCCTCCACTTT
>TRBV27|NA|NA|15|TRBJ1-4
CASKYYQAANEKLFF
TGTGCCAGCAAGTACTATCAGGCGGCGAATGAAAAACTGTTTTTT